Each of the 16 T cell receptor beta chains below was sequenced from the same sample in a study of blood T cell repertoires in COVID-19. Generated by immunoSEQ multiplex PCR, the TCRdb table keeps only in-frame clones and is missing some. This sample yields some 160,000 clones, of which over 80% are seen a single time; roughly 13% belongs to the top ten. Sample: peripheral blood. These receptors all stem from a man aged 70 or older who had recovered from COVID-19.

The chain combines TRBV18 with TRBJ2-7; TRBD2 might be the D (6 bases). Germline values: CDR1 KGHSH, CDR2 LQKENI. The CDR3 totals 16 residues. The V end lost 3 bases, the J end lost 4 bases, and 19 bases lay between the germline ends. DNA of the CDR3: TGTGCCAGCTCACCCACCTCCGGGACTGGAAGGTACGAGCAGTACTTC. It encodes CASSPTSGTGRYEQYF.

The V and J genes are TRBV6-5 and TRBJ1-1; 8 bases are a match to TRBD1. From germline, CDR1 is MNHEY and CDR2 SVGAGI. Trimming at V came to 5 bases and at J to 10 bases, leaving 15 bases not matched to a gene. The CDR3 spans 15 residues. CDR3 amino acids: CASSPVEAGGVGAFF. The DNA for the CDR3 is TGTGCCAGCAGTCCCGTCGAGGCAGGGGGCGTGGGAGCTTTCTTT.

The chain recombines TRBV29-1 with TRBJ2-7, with 8 bases aligning to TRBD1. Unmatched junction bases numbered 2, after V lost 4 bases and J lost 3 bases. CDR1 is SQVTM, CDR2 ANQGSEA, per germline. The CDR3 length is 12 residues. For the CDR3, the DNA is TGCAGCGTTGTACAGGGGGTCTACGAGCAGTACTTC. Amino acid sequence: CSVVQGVYEQYF.

As for this clone: Its ends do not fully match the called genes, so a read error is possible. This CDR3 is also generated by other DNA sequences in the sample. V usage is TRBV4-1 and J usage is TRBJ1-6; no reliable D call. The CDR3 is 15 residues long. CDR1 and CDR2 (germline): MGHRA, YSYEKL. The DNA for the CDR3 is TGCGCCAGTAGCCAAGATCCACAGTCAGGTTCACCCCTCCACTTT. Protein sequence: CASSQDPQSGSPLHF.

The chain carries TRBV9 and TRBJ2-1, with 11 bases fitting TRBD2. The CDR3 runs 15 residues. V dropped 4 bases and J dropped 0; count of bases not matched to a gene: 0. CDR1 is SGDLS and CDR2 is YYNGEE in the germline V gene. CDR3 sequence: CASSTSGSSYNEQFF. CDR3 DNA: TGTGCCAGCAGCACTAGCGGGAGCTCCTACAATGAGCAGTTCTTC.

The chain uses TRBV19 and TRBJ1-2; 7 bases fit TRBD1. The J segment lost 0 bases and the V segment lost 3 bases, leaving 4 bases of the junction unmatched. The germline V gene has CDR1 LNHDA and CDR2 SQIVND (reference sequence). The CDR3 covers 15 residues. CDR3 bases: TGTGCCAGTAGTATGGCCGGGACAGCTAACTATGGCTACACCTTC. It translates to CASSMAGTANYGYTF.

This rearrangement joins TRBV18 to TRBJ2-2, with TRBD2 identical over 7 bases. The CDR3 runs to 16 residues. J gave up 4 bases and V 2 bases, and 7 bases lay outside the gene matches. Germline V lookup: CDR1 KGHSH, CDR2 LQKENI. CDR3 nucleotide sequence: TGTGCCAGCTCACCAAGGGCGGGAGCGGTCACCGGGGAGCTGTTTTTT. It encodes CASSPRAGAVTGELFF.

The chain is built from TRBV11-1 and TRBJ2-7, with 8 bases fitting TRBD1. In germline, CDR1 is SGHAT, CDR2 FQDESV (reference sequence). The CDR3 runs to 14 residues. With 6 bases clipped from V and 2 bases from J, the junction kept 6 bases outside the gene matches. The CDR3 region is CASRRGTGPYEQYF. CDR3 DNA sequence: TGTGCCAGCAGACGCGGGACAGGACCCTACGAGCAGTACTTC.

The gene calls are TRBV6-5 and TRBJ2-5; TRBD1 matches 9 bases. CDR3 length equals 14 residues. With 7 bases clipped from V and 5 bases from J, the junction kept 8 bases outside the gene matches. Germline CDR1 and CDR2: MNHEY and SVGAGI. CDR3: CASKSGQGLETQYF. CDR3 bases: TGTGCCAGCAAGTCGGGACAGGGATTGGAGACCCAGTACTTC.

This chain joins TRBV9 and TRBJ2-5; 12 bases fit TRBD2. The V and J ends lost 1 base and 5 bases, in that order; junction bases with no gene match: 9. Germline V gene sequence: CDR1 SGDLS, CDR2 YYNGEE. CDR3 length equals 17 residues. CDR3 protein: CASSVRASGRAEETQYF. Here the CDR3 DNA reads TGTGCCAGCAGCGTAAGGGCTAGCGGGAGGGCGGAGGAGACCCAGTACTTC.

The chain carries TRBV28 and TRBJ1-5; D gene unclear. Germline CDR1 and CDR2: MDHEN and SYDVKM. Trimming stripped 2 bases from V and 4 bases from J, with 12 bases between. There are 15 residues in the CDR3. As DNA, the CDR3 is TGTGCCAGCAGTTTACGTAGCCCAACAAATCAGCCCCAGCATTTT. Residues: CASSLRSPTNQPQHF.

The chain combines TRBV29-1 with TRBJ1-1; 7 bases fit TRBD1. There are 14 residues in the CDR3. The V segment lost 7 bases and the J segment 7 bases; nucleotides outside the gene matches: 15. The germline CDR1 and CDR2 sequences are SQVTM and ANQGSEA. The CDR3 here is CSAIQGDPPYEAFF. DNA of the CDR3: TGCAGCGCCATCCAGGGGGACCCTCCCTATGAAGCTTTCTTT.

The J gene is TRBJ2-5, the V gene TRBV6-6; no clear D. This CDR3 contains 13 residues. Germline lookup yields CDR1 MNHNY and CDR2 SVGAGI (reference sequence). The germline V and J ends were trimmed by 7 bases and 4 bases, with 13 bases remaining between them. The CDR3 coding sequence is TGTGCCAGCACTAGAGGTGGCTCAGAGACCCAGTACTTC. Residues: CASTRGGSETQYF.

This clone was seen more than once but under ten times. J is TRBJ1-5 and V is TRBV6-1, with D possibly TRBD1 on 5 matching bases. V lost 1 base and J 7 bases, leaving 14 bases between the germline ends. This CDR3 has 15 amino acids. Germline V gene lookup returns CDR1 MNHNS and CDR2 SASEGT. Here the CDR3 DNA reads TGTGCCAGCAGTGAAGGTGGGGGGGGAGGACAGCCCCAGCATTTT. This codes for CASSEGGGGGQPQHF.

J is TRBJ2-1 and V is TRBV11-2; the match to TRBD2 covers 10 bases. The CDR3 length is 18 residues. Per germline, CDR1 SGHAT and CDR2 FQNNGV. The V and J ends lost 0 bases and 6 bases, in that order; junction bases with no gene match: 11. CDR3 sequence reads: CASSLEPSGRVLVNEQFF. The CDR3 region has the DNA TGTGCCAGCAGCTTAGAGCCCAGCGGGAGGGTCTTAGTCAATGAGCAGTTCTTC.

CDR3 region: CASSSIDRGGNTIYF. Written as DNA, the CDR3 is TGTGCCAGCAGCTCCATAGACAGGGGAGGAAACACCATATATTTT. The chain uses TRBV11-2 and TRBJ1-3; 8 bases map to TRBD1. There are 15 residues in the CDR3. Germline V gene sequence: CDR1 SGHAT, CDR2 FQNNGV. The V and J ends lost 4 bases and 4 bases, in that order; junction bases with no gene match: 6.